In its sample, the clone carrying this T cell receptor (beta chain) was seen once. The record originates from a study of T cells in localized non-small cell lung cancer. CDR3 size: 15 residues. Germline lookup yields CDR1 SGHTA and CDR2 FQGTGA. Germline trimming cut 5 bases from V and 6 bases from J; bases unmatched to any gene: 8. Libraries were prepared by immunoSEQ multiplex PCR; TCRdb keeps only in-frame clonotypes and omits some of them. Seen here are roughly 76,000 clones, over 70% observed once, and the top ten hold 15% to 20%. This sample comprised PBMCs, obtained before any cancer treatment. The rearrangement uses TRBV7-3 and TRBJ2-1; TRBD2 matches 9 bases. This TCR derives from a man aged 35-69 years with stage II squamous cell lung carcinoma. The CDR3 is CASSTSGTSFNEQFF. The CDR3 bases are TGTGCCAGCAGCACGTCCGGGACTAGCTTCAATGAGCAGTTCTTC.